These T cell receptor beta chains were read from a single sample in a study of shared clonotypes between healthy human individuals. Sequencing was performed with immunoSEQ multiplex PCR; in TCRdb, only in-frame clones are kept and a portion is missing. The sample comprises a few hundred thousand clones, about 97% of which are singletons, and less than 0.065% rests with the top ten. The sample taken for sequencing was naive CD4+ T cells sorted from blood. These receptors all come from a woman aged 25 to 39 in good health. The conserved cysteine and the conserved F or W are not part of the CDR3 here.

v_call,cdr3_length,cdr3_aa
TRBV5-4,11,ASSRDQGYEQY
TRBV5-1,11,ASTPSGMGEQY
TRBV20-1,8,SARMETQY
TRBV9,12,ASSSVPLGLEQY
TRBV5-8,13,ASSRRGSSYNEQF
TRBV2,12,ASSEALSGYEQY
TRBV27,13,ASSSAGRTSYEQY
TRBV7-9,14,ASSLGLAGVTGELF
TRBV7-2,12,ASSLQGRRTEAF
TRBV28,11,ASRRTGAYEQY
TRBV29-1,10,SVVTGSTEAF
TRBV28,13,ASSLPGQVTGEQY